This TCR beta chain was observed in a study of shared clonotypes between healthy human individuals. The wider study: Each donor's CD8 memory used one plate, CD8 naive two, each CD4 subset three.

Every immunoSEQ plate was one replicate of a subset's evenly spread DNA. Clones were read by immunoSEQ multiplex PCR, and TCRdb kept only the in-frame ones, dropping some. The repertoire consists of hundreds of thousands of clones, with 72% occurring once and the leading ten covering approximately 2%. V was trimmed by 0 bases and J by 4 bases, leaving 11 bases between them. The CDR3 sequence is 15 residues long. CDR1 SGHRS and CDR2 YFSETQ come from the germline V gene. The study drew its donors from healthy HIV-negative adults without recent acute infections or vaccinations. The authors divided CD4+ cells into CD45RA+ naive and CD45RA-negative memory subsets.

This chain joins TRBV5-1 and TRBJ1-3; possibly TRBD1 for D (5 bases). The sequence was obtained from a woman in her thirties in good health. Input material: memory CD4+ T cells sorted from blood. The subset was: CD45RA-negative fraction. The CDR3 spells CASSLAAGFGNTIYF. Here the CDR3 DNA reads TGCGCCAGCAGCTTGGCCGCAGGGTTCGGAAACACCATATATTTT.